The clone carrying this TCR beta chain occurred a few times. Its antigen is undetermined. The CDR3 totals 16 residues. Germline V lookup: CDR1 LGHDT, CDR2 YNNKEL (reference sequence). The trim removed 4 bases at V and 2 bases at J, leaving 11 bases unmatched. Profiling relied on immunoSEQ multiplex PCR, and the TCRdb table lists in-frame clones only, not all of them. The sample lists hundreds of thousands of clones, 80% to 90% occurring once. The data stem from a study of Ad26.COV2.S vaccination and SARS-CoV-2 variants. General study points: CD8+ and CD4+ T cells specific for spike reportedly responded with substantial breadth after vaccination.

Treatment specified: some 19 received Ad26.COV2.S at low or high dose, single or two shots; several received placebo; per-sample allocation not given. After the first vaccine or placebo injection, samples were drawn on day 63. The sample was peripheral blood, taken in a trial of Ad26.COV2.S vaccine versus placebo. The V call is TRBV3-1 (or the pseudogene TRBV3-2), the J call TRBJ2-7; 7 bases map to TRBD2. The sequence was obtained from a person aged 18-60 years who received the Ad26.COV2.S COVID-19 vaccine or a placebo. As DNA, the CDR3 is TGTGCCAGCAGCCCCCAAGGTCTGGGGGGGGCCTACGAGCAGTACTTC. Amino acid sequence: CASSPQGLGGAYEQYF.